These 30 T cell receptor beta chains originate from one sample sequenced in a study of PD-1 blockade in classical Hodgkin lymphoma. All patients experienced relapse after autologous stem cell transplantation, and brentuximab vedotin exposure was variable. Method: immunoSEQ multiplex PCR; TCRdb's copy keeps in-frame clones and lacks some. The repertoire holds 75,000 to 100,000 clones, with roughly 76% as singletons. The source material was peripheral blood mononuclear cells (PBMCs), sampled before the second cycle of nivolumab. All receptors come from a human donor with classical Hodgkin lymphoma.

This clone counts as large. V usage is TRBV19 and J usage is TRBJ2-7; 8 bases are a match to TRBD1. With 6 bases clipped from V and 3 bases from J, the junction kept 4 bases outside the gene matches. Germline V gene data show CDR1 as LNHDA and CDR2 as SQIVND (reference sequence). The CDR3 is 13 residues long. CDR3 loop: CASSGQGIYEQYF. The DNA for the CDR3 is TGTGCCAGTAGCGGACAGGGAATCTACGAGCAGTACTTC.

This chain links TRBV30 with TRBJ2-7; 8 bases are a match to TRBD2. Germline assignment: CDR1 GTSNPN and CDR2 SVGIG (reference sequence). CDR3 length: 14 amino acids. The ends lost 3 bases at V and 0 bases at J; junction bases unmatched: 4. CDR3 nucleotides: TGTGCCTGGAGGGCTAGCGGGCTCTCCTACGAGCAGTACTTC. This codes for CAWRASGLSYEQYF.

The chain links TRBV11-2 to TRBJ2-1; D may correspond to TRBD1 or TRBD2 (5 bases each). Germline assignment: CDR1 SGHAT and CDR2 FQNNGV. The CDR3 contains 14 residues. Trimming left V 5 bases short and J 7 bases short, with 15 bases between. The CDR3 loop is CASSQTRGKNEQFF. CDR3 in DNA: TGTGCCAGCAGCCAGACTCGGGGCAAAAATGAGCAGTTCTTC.

V gene TRBV7-6 combines with J gene TRBJ2-1; 8 bases are a match to TRBD2. This CDR3 comprises 15 residues. Germline CDR1 SGHVS, CDR2 FNYEAQ. The V and J ends lost 6 bases and 9 bases, in that order; junction bases with no gene match: 13. In nucleotides, the CDR3 is TGTGCCAGCAGTGAACGGAAAGCGGGAGTTGGTGAGCAGTTCTTC. This encodes CASSERKAGVGEQFF.

In regard to this clone: A read error may account for a junction end that differs from germline. The sample has other DNA sequences that encode this CDR3 too. The chain is built from TRBV9 and TRBJ2-7, with D possibly TRBD2 on 5 matching bases. Germline CDR1 reads SGDLS; CDR2 reads YYNGEE. The CDR3 is 15 amino acids. DNA for the CDR3: TGTGCCAGCAGCGGACGGAGCGGACCCTCTTACGAGCAGTATTTC. This encodes CASSGRSGPSYEQYF.

V is TRBV2 and J is TRBJ2-3; D is unresolved. The germline CDR1 and CDR2 sequences are SNHLY and FYNNEI. The CDR3 runs 13 residues. Trimming took off 6 bases at V and 7 bases at J, with 14 bases between the two ends. The CDR3 loop is CASSLTSGNTQYF. The CDR3, as DNA: TGTGCCAGCAGCTTAACATCGGGTAATACGCAGTATTTT.

This sequence joins TRBV29-1 and TRBJ2-5, with 11 bases matching TRBD2. CDR1 is SQVTM and CDR2 is ANQGSEA in the germline V gene. After removal of 4 bases from V and 4 bases from J, the junction contained 5 bases not matched to a gene. The CDR3 has 14 residues. The CDR3 loop is CSVVIAGGGETQYF. CDR3 bases: TGCAGCGTTGTGATAGCGGGAGGGGGAGAGACCCAGTACTTC. Full variable domain (outside the CDR3, taken from reference TRBV29-1 and TRBJ2-5): SAVISQKPSRDICQRGTSLTIQCQVDSQVTMMFWYRQQPGQSLTLIATANQGSEATYESGFVIDKFPISRPNLTFSTLTVSNMSPEDSSIYLCSVVIAGGGETQYFGPGTRLLVL.

This chain connects TRBV19 to TRBJ2-1; TRBD2 is a possible D gene (5 bases). Trimming pared 0 bases from V and 0 bases from J, leaving 12 bases between. Looked up from germline, CDR1 is LNHDA and CDR2 is SQIVND (reference sequence). This CDR3 comprises 17 residues. CDR3 loop: CASSIDRGMSSYNEQFF. The CDR3, as DNA: TGTGCCAGTAGTATAGACAGAGGGATGAGCTCCTACAATGAGCAGTTCTTC.

CDR3 region: CASSNLGDQPQHF. CDR3 sequence (DNA): TGTGCCAGTAGTAATCTGGGGGATCAGCCCCAGCATTTT. The chain joins TRBV19 to TRBJ1-5; D may be TRBD1 (5 bases). V gave up 4 bases and J gave up 5 bases, with 9 bases separating them. The CDR3 totals 13 residues. Germline V gene sequence: CDR1 LNHDA, CDR2 SQIVND (reference sequence).

This clone has just one count. The chain employs TRBV10-3 and TRBJ2-7; D not resolved. The germline V gene has CDR1 ENHRY and CDR2 SYGVKD. V shed 1 base and J shed 6 bases, with 16 bases lying between them. The CDR3 spans 15 residues. In DNA form, the CDR3 reads TGTGCCATCAGTGAGTGGGGTTCCTCAACGGGCGAGCAGTACTTC. Translated, it gives CAISEWGSSTGEQYF.

V gene TRBV28 combines with J gene TRBJ2-2; the D is unclear. This CDR3 is built from 13 residues. The V gene's germline CDR1 is MDHEN and CDR2 SYDVKM. V lost 2 bases and J 7 bases, leaving 8 bases between the germline ends. The CDR3 DNA follows: TGTGCCAGCAGTTTAATGGTTGGCGGGGAGCTGTTTTTT. It encodes CASSLMVGGELFF.

J is TRBJ2-5 and V is TRBV11-2; D unclear. From germline, CDR1 is SGHAT and CDR2 FQNNGV. The V and J ends lost 1 base and 4 bases respectively, with 1 base between them. There are 11 residues in the CDR3. CDR3 sequence: CASSLVETQYF. Here the CDR3 DNA reads TGTGCCAGCAGCTTAGTAGAGACCCAGTACTTC.

The chain carries TRBV7-2 and TRBJ2-7, with D unresolved. V lost 5 bases and J lost 6, with 14 bases in between. The CDR3 is 13 amino acids. CDR1 and CDR2 from the germline V gene are SGHTA and FQGNSA. CDR3 amino acids: CASSTSALGEQYF. DNA of the CDR3: TGTGCCAGCAGCACATCGGCGTTAGGCGAGCAGTACTTC.

The rearrangement links TRBV7-2 to TRBJ1-5; 10 nucleotides match TRBD1. This CDR3 comprises 17 residues. V lost 5 bases and J lost 1; bases outside the gene matches: 8. Germline V CDR1 and CDR2: SGHTA, FQGNSA. CDR3: CASSGTGALWSNQPQHF. For the CDR3, the DNA is TGTGCCAGCAGCGGGACAGGGGCGTTGTGGAGCAATCAGCCCCAGCATTTT.

This rearrangement joins TRBV10-3 to TRBJ1-1; D unresolved. The germline gives CDR1 ENHRY, CDR2 SYGVKD. Between the trimmed V and J ends, which lost 3 bases and 1 base, there was a span of 9 bases. The CDR3 totals 14 residues. Written as DNA, the CDR3 is TGTGCCATCAGTGATAGTCTTTCGAACACTGAAGCTTTCTTT. Protein: CAISDSLSNTEAFF.

In DNA, the CDR3 is TGTGCCAGTAGGGGTGATGACTCCTACGAGCAGTACTTC. Residues: CASRGDDSYEQYF. The rearrangement joins TRBV19 to TRBJ2-7; D not certain. There are 13 residues in the CDR3. V was pared by 6 bases and J by 0 bases, with 9 bases between. From germline, CDR1 is LNHDA and CDR2 SQIVND (reference sequence).

CDR3 region: CASSLQGYNEQFF. The CDR3 DNA follows: TGTGCCAGCAGCTTGCAAGGCTACAATGAGCAGTTCTTC. The genes are TRBV5-8 and TRBJ2-1; D gene uncertain. The germline gives CDR1 SGHTS, CDR2 YDEGEE. Between the trimmed V and J ends, which lost 1 base and 3 bases, there was a span of 5 bases. This CDR3 is built from 13 residues.

Here the CDR3 reads CASKLVLAGGIQNEQFF. The CDR3 nucleotides read TGCGCCAGCAAGTTGGTTCTAGCGGGAGGGATACAGAATGAGCAGTTCTTC. This rearrangement joins TRBV4-1 to TRBJ2-1, with 12 nucleotides matching TRBD2. Germline CDR1 MGHRA, CDR2 YSYEKL. V lost 7 bases to trimming and J lost 7 bases; unmatched junction nucleotides: 14. The CDR3 length is 17 residues.

CDR3: CASSLGGSTGELFF. CDR3 coding DNA: TGTGCCAGCAGCTTAGGTGGGAGCACCGGGGAGCTGTTTTTT. The rearrangement links TRBV7-6 to TRBJ2-2; the D gene is possibly TRBD2 (5 bases). The CDR3 contains 14 residues. V was pared by 1 base and J by 4 bases, with 7 bases between. Germline V gene data show CDR1 as SGHVS and CDR2 as FNYEAQ. The complete variable domain, with remaining parts taken from reference TRBV7-6 and TRBJ2-2, reads GAGVSQSPRYKVTKRGQDVALRCDPISGHVSLYWYRQALGQGPEFLTYFNYEAQQDKSGLPNDRFSAERPEGSISTLTIQRTEQRDSAMYRCASSLGGSTGELFFGEGSRLTVL.

This clone was detected only once. The chain links TRBV5-1 to TRBJ2-1; the match to TRBD1 covers 8 bases. This CDR3 has 18 amino acids. J gave up 0 bases and V 3 bases, and 11 bases lay outside the gene matches. Germline V lookup: CDR1 SGHRS, CDR2 YFSETQ. The CDR3 region has the DNA TGCGCCAGCAGCTGGGTTCCGGGACAGGTGAGCTCCTACAATGAGCAGTTCTTC. It yields the protein CASSWVPGQVSSYNEQFF.

The chain employs TRBV5-1 and TRBJ2-3; D is unclear. This CDR3 region has 12 residues. CDR1 SGHRS and CDR2 YFSETQ come from the germline V gene. V dropped 4 bases and J dropped 2 bases, with 5 bases sitting between them. As DNA, the CDR3 is TGCGCCAGCAGCATGAACACAGATACGCAGTATTTT. Protein sequence: CASSMNTDTQYF. Variable domain in full (rest from reference TRBV5-1 and TRBJ2-3): KAGVTQTPRYLIKTRGQQVTLSCSPISGHRSVSWYQQTPGQGLQFLFEYFSETQRNKGNFPGRFSGRQFSNSRSEMNVSTLELGDSALYLCASSMNTDTQYFGPGTRLTVL.

The chain links TRBV6-5 to TRBJ2-7; TRBD1 aligns across 7 bases. CDR3 length: 16 residues. V lost 0 bases to trimming and J lost 4 bases; unmatched junction nucleotides: 9. In germline, CDR1 is MNHEY, CDR2 SVGAGI. The CDR3 region has the DNA TGTGCCAGCAGTTACTCGATAACCGGACAGGTGTACGAGCAGTACTTC. Residues: CASSYSITGQVYEQYF.

The chain employs TRBV6-5 and TRBJ2-7; 11 bases align to TRBD2. Germline V gene data show CDR1 as MNHEY and CDR2 as SVGAGI. The CDR3 contains 14 residues. V lost 7 bases and J lost 2; bases outside the gene matches: 4. CDR3 DNA: TGTGCCAGCACCCCACTAGCGGGGGCCTACGAGCAGTACTTC. It is translated as CASTPLAGAYEQYF.

This clone showed up just a few times. The rearrangement joins TRBV29-1 to TRBJ1-1; possibly TRBD1 for D (5 bases). Per germline, CDR1 SQVTM and CDR2 ANQGSEA. The CDR3 contains 12 residues. Trimming took off 7 bases at V and 4 bases at J, with 13 bases between the two ends. The CDR3 loop reads CSAGLLLTEAFF. The CDR3 DNA sequence: TGCAGCGCGGGACTGCTGCTCACTGAAGCTTTCTTT.

The J gene is TRBJ1-2, the V gene TRBV19; TRBD1 might be the D (6 bases). Germline CDR1 LNHDA, CDR2 SQIVND (reference sequence). The CDR3 spans 13 residues. Trimming cost V 7 bases and J 4 bases, with 13 bases left between them. The CDR3 reads CASTRGGPYGYTF. The CDR3 DNA sequence: TGTGCCAGTACCCGGGGGGGCCCCTATGGCTACACCTTC.

This chain links TRBV5-1 with TRBJ2-2, with TRBD2 matching 9 bases. The length of the CDR3 is 15 residues. V dropped 0 bases and J dropped 8; count of bases not matched to a gene: 5. Germline V gives CDR1 SGHRS, CDR2 YFSETQ. The CDR3 region has the DNA TGCGCCAGCAGCTTGGAGATAGCGGGAGCGGGGGAGCTGTTTTTT. It is translated as CASSLEIAGAGELFF.

This chain connects TRBV5-4 to TRBJ2-5, with 11 nucleotides matching TRBD2. The CDR3 spans 17 residues. The trim removed 0 bases at V and 1 base at J, leaving 5 bases unmatched. Germline V gives CDR1 SGHNT, CDR2 YYREEE (reference sequence). CDR3 loop: CASSLGPGLAAQETQYF. In nucleotides, the CDR3 is TGTGCCAGCAGCTTGGGGCCGGGACTAGCGGCCCAAGAGACCCAGTACTTC.

This chain joins TRBV9 and TRBJ1-2; D is unclear. Trimming took off 3 bases at V and 7 bases at J, with 7 bases between the two ends. CDR3 size: 11 residues. The germline V gene encodes CDR1 SGDLS and CDR2 YYNGEE. CDR3 nucleotide sequence: TGTGCCAGCAGCGGGGAGAGTGGCTACACCTTC. Translated: CASSGESGYTF.

V gene TRBV19 combines with J gene TRBJ2-3; TRBD1 might be the D (7 bases). CDR3 size: 15 residues. V was pared by 3 bases and J by 3 bases, with 13 bases between. Germline loops: CDR1 LNHDA, CDR2 SQIVND (reference sequence). The CDR3 here is CASSIGGGPTDTQYF. The CDR3 coding sequence is TGTGCCAGTAGTATTGGAGGGGGCCCGACAGATACGCAGTATTTT.

This clone was detected a few times. The chain couples TRBV5-6 to TRBJ2-1; 8 nucleotides agree with TRBD1. The junction had 12 bases not matched to a gene; V was cut back by 3 bases and J by 4 bases. Germline assignment: CDR1 SGHDT and CDR2 YYEEEE. This CDR3 contains 17 residues. CDR3 region: CASSYWTGRGGYNEQFF. CDR3 sequence (DNA): TGTGCCAGCAGCTACTGGACAGGGCGAGGGGGTTACAATGAGCAGTTCTTC.